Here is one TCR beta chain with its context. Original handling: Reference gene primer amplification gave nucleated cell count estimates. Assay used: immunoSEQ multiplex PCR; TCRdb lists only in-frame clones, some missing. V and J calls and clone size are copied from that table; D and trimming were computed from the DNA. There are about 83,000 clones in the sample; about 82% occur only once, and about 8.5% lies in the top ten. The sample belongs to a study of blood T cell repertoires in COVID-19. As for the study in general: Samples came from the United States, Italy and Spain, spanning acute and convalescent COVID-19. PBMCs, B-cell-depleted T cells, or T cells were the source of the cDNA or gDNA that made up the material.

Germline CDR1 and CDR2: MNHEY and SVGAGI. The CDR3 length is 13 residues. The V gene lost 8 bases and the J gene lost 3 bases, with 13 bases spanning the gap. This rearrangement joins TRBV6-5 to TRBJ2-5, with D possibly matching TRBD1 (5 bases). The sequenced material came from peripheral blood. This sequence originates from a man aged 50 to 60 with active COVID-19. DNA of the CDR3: TGTGCCAGCGGGTATAGGGGTGAAGAGACCCAGTACTTC. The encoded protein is CASGYRGEETQYF.